These 12 T cell receptor beta chains were sequenced from one sample in a study of cytomegalovirus exposure and HLA in healthy donors. A multiplex PCR was run with 60 Vbeta primers and 13 Jbeta primers. Repertoires were generated with immunoSEQ multiplex PCR, while TCRdb's copy carries only in-frame clones and drops some. This table holds around 110,000 clones, approximately 70% found once. Material for sequencing was PBMCs. These receptors were obtained from a woman between 40 and 55 years old in good health and CMV-seropositive.

The sample holds a few counts of this clone. The rearrangement uses TRBV5-4 and TRBJ2-1; 7 positions agree with TRBD1. CDR1 is SGHNT and CDR2 is YYREEE in the germline V gene (reference sequence). V trimming: 3 bases; J trimming: 10 bases; junction bases outside the gene matches: 10. CDR3 length: 14 residues. The CDR3 here is CASSSMTGSREQFF. CDR3 sequence (DNA): TGTGCCAGCAGCTCGATGACAGGGTCGAGAGAGCAGTTCTTC.

V usage is TRBV9 and J usage is TRBJ2-7; TRBD1 agrees at 9 bases. This CDR3 spans 15 amino acids. Per the germline V gene, CDR1 is SGDLS and CDR2 is YYNGEE. J was trimmed by 0 bases and V by 1 base; bases with no gene match: 2. The CDR3 is CASSVRTGDSYEQYF. The CDR3 DNA reads as TGTGCCAGCAGCGTACGGACAGGGGACTCCTACGAGCAGTACTTC.

This clone was recorded a few times. This chain links TRBV6-6 with TRBJ1-2, with D possibly being TRBD1 (5 bases). From germline, CDR1 is MNHNY and CDR2 SVGAGI (reference sequence). The CDR3 spans 15 residues. Deletions cut 7 bases from V and 4 bases from J, with 19 bases between. This chain's CDR3 is CASKKDRPSLYGYTF. CDR3 sequence (DNA): TGTGCCAGCAAAAAAGACAGACCGTCCCTCTATGGCTACACCTTC.

The chain uses TRBV6-5 and TRBJ2-3, with TRBD2 matching over 8 bases. V shed 5 bases and J 7 bases; nucleotides not matched to a gene: 8. CDR1 and CDR2 (germline): MNHEY, SVGAGI. CDR3 size: 14 residues. The CDR3 region is CASSESAGVNTQYF. The CDR3 bases are TGTGCCAGCAGTGAGTCAGCGGGAGTAAATACGCAGTATTTT.

V usage is TRBV9 and J usage is TRBJ2-1, with 9 nucleotides matching TRBD2. Germline trimming cut 0 bases from V and 3 bases from J; bases unmatched to any gene: 7. Germline CDR1 is SGDLS and CDR2 is YYNGEE. This CDR3 is 17 amino acids long. The CDR3 nucleotides are TGTGCCAGCAGCGTAGATACGGCTAGCGGGATCTACAATGAGCAGTTCTTC. This sequence encodes CASSVDTASGIYNEQFF. The whole variable domain, filled in from reference TRBV9 and TRBJ2-1, reads DSGVTQTPKHLITATGQRVTLRCSPRSGDLSVYWYQQSLDQGLQFLIQYYNGEERAKGNILERFSAQQFPDLHSELNLSSLELGDSALYFCASSVDTASGIYNEQFFGPGTRLTVL.

This chain links TRBV6-5 with TRBJ2-7; TRBD1 might be the D (6 bases). V was cut by 5 bases and J by 2 bases, with 13 bases left in between. This CDR3 region has 14 residues. The germline CDR1 and CDR2 sequences are MNHEY and SVGAGI. For the CDR3, the DNA is TGTGCCAGCAGTACAGGGAAGAGGGCCTACGAGCAGTACTTC. Translating it yields CASSTGKRAYEQYF.

This clone was detected a few times. The rearrangement links TRBV29-1 to TRBJ2-2; D might be TRBD2 (6 bases). Germline assignment: CDR1 SQVTM and CDR2 ANQGSEA. There are 15 residues in the CDR3. V was clipped by 4 bases and J by 1 base, with 13 bases between them. CDR3 sequence reads: CSVGPRGRNTGELFF. As DNA, the CDR3 is TGCAGCGTTGGCCCGCGGGGAAGGAACACCGGGGAGCTGTTTTTT.

J is TRBJ2-1 and V is TRBV7-3; D is unresolved. The CDR3 runs 13 residues. Trimming removed 5 bases from V and 10 bases from J, with 15 bases in between. The germline V gene has CDR1 SGHTA and CDR2 FQGTGA. This CDR3 is CASSLWAPTEQFF. CDR3 DNA sequence: TGTGCCAGCAGCCTCTGGGCCCCTACCGAGCAGTTCTTC.

This clone was seen only once. The V gene is TRBV7-2, the J gene TRBJ2-7, with 9 bases matching TRBD2. CDR1 is SGHTA and CDR2 is FQGNSA in the germline V gene. CDR3 length equals 16 residues. Trimming took 1 base from V and 2 from J; bases not matched to a gene: 6. The CDR3 spells CASSLDSGLATYEQYF. CDR3 coding DNA: TGTGCCAGCAGCTTAGATTCGGGACTAGCAACCTACGAGCAGTACTTC.

J is TRBJ2-1 and V is TRBV11-2; 14 nucleotides match TRBD2. V shed 4 bases and J 0 bases; nucleotides not matched to a gene: 5. Germline V gene data show CDR1 as SGHAT and CDR2 as FQNNGV. The CDR3 loop spans 18 amino acids. This chain's CDR3 is CASSWGLAGARSYNEQFF. DNA of the CDR3: TGTGCCAGCAGCTGGGGACTAGCGGGAGCCCGCTCCTACAATGAGCAGTTCTTC.

This clone was detected a few times. The gene calls are TRBV7-2 and TRBJ2-3; 8 bases map to TRBD1. The germline gives CDR1 SGHTA, CDR2 FQGNSA. This CDR3 has 18 residues. V gave up 1 base and J gave up 5 bases; unmatched junction bases: 14. The CDR3 coding sequence is TGTGCCAGCAGCTTAGTCTCGGTCGGGGGAACAGGGGGAGATACGCAGTATTTT. It yields the protein CASSLVSVGGTGGDTQYF.

CDR3 residues: CASRFGTSGVDIYNEQFF. CDR3 DNA: TGTGCCAGCAGGTTCGGGACTAGCGGGGTCGACATCTACAATGAGCAGTTCTTC. V usage is TRBV5-6 and J usage is TRBJ2-1; TRBD2 aligns across 13 bases. This CDR3 is built from 18 residues. V lost 5 bases, J lost 3 bases, and 11 bases stayed unmatched. CDR1 and CDR2 (germline): SGHDT, YYEEEE.